These 30 T cell receptor beta chains were sequenced from one sample in a study of cytomegalovirus exposure and HLA in healthy donors. The PCR ran on 60 Vbeta and 13 Jbeta primers. Sequencing was performed with immunoSEQ multiplex PCR; in TCRdb, only in-frame clones are kept and a portion is missing. The sample holds approximately 160,000 clones; approximately 80% are singletons and the top ten take under 5%. Material for sequencing was PBMCs. The source is a man younger than 30 in good health and CMV-seronegative.

The chain has TRBV28 and TRBJ2-7, with 13 bases matching TRBD2. The trim removed 3 bases at V and 0 bases at J, leaving 5 bases unmatched. The CDR3 consists of 17 residues. The germline CDR1 and CDR2 sequences are MDHEN and SYDVKM. Here the CDR3 DNA reads TGTGCCAGCAGTTTGGGGGGACTAGCGGGATTCTCCTACGAGCAGTACTTC. Amino acids: CASSLGGLAGFSYEQYF.

This clone has only one observation. The rearrangement uses TRBV7-8 and TRBJ2-7, with TRBD2 matching over 9 bases. The CDR3 covers 16 residues. Germline V CDR1 and CDR2: SGHVS, FQNEAQ. V shed 2 bases, J shed 7 bases, and the junction held 12 bases outside the gene matches. In DNA form, the CDR3 reads TGTGCCAGCAGCTTATTTTCGCAGCGGGGGGCCCTGGAGCAGTACTTC. This gives the protein CASSLFSQRGALEQYF.

The J gene is TRBJ2-7, the V gene TRBV4-2; D possibly corresponds to TRBD1 (5 bases). Trimming cost V 1 base and J 1 base, with 14 bases left between them. Looked up from germline, CDR1 is LGHNA and CDR2 is YNFKEQ. This CDR3 is 16 amino acids long. CDR3 loop: CASSQVTTQGSYEQYF. The DNA of the CDR3 is TGTGCCAGCAGCCAAGTTACGACCCAGGGATCCTACGAGCAGTACTTC.

This clone was observed a few times. This chain uses TRBV4-1 with TRBJ1-4; D remains unclear. The CDR3 has 13 residues. V shed 8 bases and J shed 8 bases, with 15 bases lying between them. Germline V gene lookup returns CDR1 MGHRA and CDR2 YSYEKL. The CDR3 bases are TGCGCCAGCTCCCGGGGAGCGAACGAAAAACTGTTTTTT. Translation: CASSRGANEKLFF.

This chain links TRBV27 with TRBJ1-1; TRBD1 agrees at 7 bases. CDR3 size: 15 residues. The ends lost 5 bases at V and 1 base at J; junction bases unmatched: 7. Per germline, CDR1 MNHEY and CDR2 SMNVEV (reference sequence). CDR3 nucleotides: TGTGCCAGCAGTATACGGACAGGCGGGAACACTGAAGCTTTCTTT. Translating gives CASSIRTGGNTEAFF.

The V and J genes are TRBV28 and TRBJ2-5, with a weak D call TRBD1 (6 bases). Trimming removed 1 base from V and 0 bases from J, with 12 bases in between. The CDR3 covers 16 residues. The germline V gene encodes CDR1 MDHEN and CDR2 SYDVKM. In nucleotides, the CDR3 is TGTGCCAGCAGTTTATTATTCGGGGACAACCAAGAGACCCAGTACTTC. Translation gives CASSLLFGDNQETQYF.

Comments on this clone: Other DNA sequences in the sample encode the same CDR3. The rearrangement links TRBV5-4 to TRBJ2-7; 11 bases map to TRBD1. V was pared by 4 bases and J by 3 bases, with 3 bases of the junction left unmatched. This CDR3 spans 14 amino acids. Germline V gene data show CDR1 as SGHNT and CDR2 as YYREEE (reference sequence). CDR3 coding DNA: TGTGCCAGCAGCCCCGGGACAGGGGGCTACGAGCAGTACTTC. Protein sequence: CASSPGTGGYEQYF. The variable domain in full, with the rest retrieved from reference TRBV5-4 and TRBJ2-7, is ETGVTQSPTHLIKTRGQQVTLRCSSQSGHNTVSWYQQALGQGPQFIFQYYREEENGRGNFPPRFSGLQFPNYSSELNVNALELDDSALYLCASSPGTGGYEQYFGPGTRLTVT.

The sample holds a few counts of this clone. This chain connects TRBV10-3 to TRBJ2-7; D ambiguous. The CDR3 is made up of 12 amino acids. V lost 0 bases and J lost 9, with 9 bases in between. Looked up from germline, CDR1 is ENHRY and CDR2 is SYGVKD. The CDR3 is CAISESIVGQYF. The CDR3 DNA is TGTGCCATCAGTGAGTCGATCGTCGGGCAGTACTTC.

The gene calls are TRBV28 and TRBJ2-7; 7 nucleotides align to TRBD1. Trimming removed 2 bases from V and 5 bases from J; junction bases left unmatched: 9. This CDR3 contains 15 residues. Per germline, CDR1 MDHEN and CDR2 SYDVKM. The CDR3 protein is CASSLDREIDNEQYF. The CDR3 DNA reads TGTGCCAGCAGTTTAGACAGGGAAATCGACAACGAGCAGTACTTC.

The V and J genes are TRBV2 and TRBJ2-2; D perhaps matches TRBD2 (5 bases). This CDR3 is 14 amino acids long. Germline V lookup: CDR1 SNHLY, CDR2 FYNNEI. With 8 bases removed from V and 7 bases from J, the gap between germline ends came to 17 bases. This CDR3 reads CASSPPGIDGELFF. The CDR3, as DNA: TGTGCCAGCTCCCCCCCGGGGATTGACGGGGAGCTGTTTTTT.

In DNA, the CDR3 is TGCGCCAGCAGCTTGGCCTCAGGGGTTTTGGGCGAGCAGTACTTC. This translates into CASSLASGVLGEQYF. The rearrangement links TRBV5-1 to TRBJ2-7; perhaps TRBD1 as D (6 bases). V lost 0 bases and J lost 6, with 16 bases in between. Per the germline V gene, CDR1 is SGHRS and CDR2 is YFSETQ. This CDR3 has 15 amino acids. The variable domain in full, with the rest retrieved from reference TRBV5-1 and TRBJ2-7, is KAGVTQTPRYLIKTRGQQVTLSCSPISGHRSVSWYQQTPGQGLQFLFEYFSETQRNKGNFPGRFSGRQFSNSRSEMNVSTLELGDSALYLCASSLASGVLGEQYFGPGTRLTVT.

A note on this clone: One end of the junction varies from germline; a read error may be responsible. The V and J genes are TRBV7-9 and TRBJ2-7; D is possibly TRBD1 (6 bases). CDR1 is SEHNR and CDR2 is FQNEAQ in the germline V gene (reference sequence). CDR3 length equals 13 residues. The CDR3 bases are TGTTCCAGCAGCTTACAGGGTTCCTACGAGCAGTACTTC. Protein product: CSSSLQGSYEQYF.

The chain couples TRBV11-2 to TRBJ2-3; the D gene is possibly TRBD2 (6 bases). V lost 3 bases to trimming and J lost 3 bases, with 7 bases between them. Germline-derived CDR1 and CDR2 are SGHAT and FQNNGV. The CDR3 extends over 13 amino acids. The CDR3 DNA is TGTGCCAGCAGCTTGCGGGGAACAGATACGCAGTATTTT. Protein sequence: CASSLRGTDTQYF.

The chain links TRBV5-5 to TRBJ1-6; TRBD1 is a possible D gene (5 bases). Germline-derived CDR1 and CDR2 are SGHKS and YYEKEE (reference sequence). This CDR3 region has 16 residues. The germline V and J ends were trimmed by 2 bases and 0 bases, with 9 bases remaining between them. This chain's CDR3 is CASSFGGSSYNSPLHF. CDR3 coding DNA: TGTGCCAGCAGCTTTGGGGGGAGCTCCTATAATTCACCCCTCCACTTT.

This clone was seen only a few times. The V gene is TRBV29-1, the J gene TRBJ1-2; 10 bases fit TRBD1. Per the germline V gene, CDR1 is SQVTM and CDR2 is ANQGSEA. This CDR3 is built from 12 residues. The J segment lost 7 bases and the V segment lost 6 bases, leaving 5 bases of the junction unmatched. The CDR3 region has the DNA TGCAGCGTGGGGACAGGGGAGGCTGGCTACACCTTC. It is translated as CSVGTGEAGYTF.

V and J are TRBV7-8 and TRBJ2-1, with 11 bases aligning to TRBD2. The CDR3 sequence is 15 residues long. V lost 1 base and J lost 4; bases outside the gene matches: 0. Germline V lookup: CDR1 SGHVS, CDR2 FQNEAQ. CDR3 in DNA: TGTGCCAGCAGCTTAGGACTAGCGGGATACAATGAGCAGTTCTTC. Translated, it gives CASSLGLAGYNEQFF. Full variable domain (outside the CDR3, taken from reference TRBV7-8 and TRBJ2-1): GAGVSQSPRYKVAKRGQDVALRCDPISGHVSLFWYQQALGQGPEFLTYFQNEAQLDKSGLPSDRFFAERPEGSVSTLKIQRTQQEDSAVYLCASSLGLAGYNEQFFGPGTRLTVL.

This clone turned up a few times. This rearrangement joins TRBV6-1 to TRBJ2-1, with TRBD2 identical over 9 bases. After removal of 3 bases from V and 0 bases from J, the junction contained 3 bases not matched to a gene. The length of the CDR3 is 16 residues. Germline-derived CDR1 and CDR2 are MNHNS and SASEGT. The CDR3 is CASSETSGYSYNEQFF. Here the CDR3 DNA reads TGTGCCAGCAGTGAGACTAGCGGATACTCCTACAATGAGCAGTTCTTC.

The V gene is TRBV7-3, the J gene TRBJ2-4; 8 bases line up with TRBD2. Trimming took 2 bases from V and 7 from J; bases not matched to a gene: 1. The V gene's germline CDR1 is SGHTA and CDR2 FQGTGA. The CDR3 consists of 13 residues. In DNA, the CDR3 is TGTGCCAGCAGCTTAGCGGGAGGCAACATTCAGTACTTC. Translation gives CASSLAGGNIQYF. The entire variable domain, with the rest obtained from reference TRBV7-3 and TRBJ2-4, is as follows: GAGVSQTPSNKVTEKGKYVELRCDPISGHTALYWYRQSLGQGPEFLIYFQGTGAADDSGLPNDRFFAVRPEGSVSTLKIQRTERGDSAVYLCASSLAGGNIQYFGAGTRLSVL.

V is TRBV5-1 and J is TRBJ2-3, with TRBD1 identical over 9 bases. This CDR3 spans 15 amino acids. Germline trimming cut 5 bases from V and 4 bases from J; bases unmatched to any gene: 8. CDR1 is SGHRS, CDR2 YFSETQ, per germline. The CDR3 DNA sequence: TGCGCCAGCAGATCAGAACAGGGGGCTTCAGATACGCAGTATTTT. Its translation is CASRSEQGASDTQYF.

This clone occurred a few times. The rearrangement joins TRBV19 to TRBJ1-1; TRBD1 agrees at 8 bases. With V trimmed by 1 base and J by 6 bases, 7 bases remained unmatched. CDR1 and CDR2 from the germline V gene are LNHDA and SQIVND (reference sequence). The CDR3 is 15 residues long. CDR3 in DNA: TGTGCCAGTAGTATAGGAGTCGGGACAGGATCTGAAGCTTTCTTT. This sequence encodes CASSIGVGTGSEAFF.

The V call is TRBV27, the J call TRBJ1-1, with 10 bases lining up with TRBD1. The germline V gene encodes CDR1 MNHEY and CDR2 SMNVEV (reference sequence). This CDR3 comprises 14 residues. The trim removed 5 bases at V and 7 bases at J, leaving 7 bases unmatched. CDR3 in DNA: TGTGCCAGCAGTCTCCGGGACAGGGGTGATGAAGCTTTCTTT. Encoded protein: CASSLRDRGDEAFF.

The rearrangement links TRBV28 to TRBJ2-7; 8 bases map to TRBD2. The CDR3 is made up of 14 amino acids. CDR1 is MDHEN and CDR2 is SYDVKM in the germline V gene. With V trimmed by 6 bases and J by 6 bases, 10 bases remained unmatched. The CDR3 nucleotides are TGTGCCAGCAGGACCCCCCGGGCGGGAGGCGAGCAGTACTTC. Translated: CASRTPRAGGEQYF. Looking up the rest from reference TRBV28 and TRBJ2-7 gives the full variable domain: DVKVTQSSRYLVKRTGEKVFLECVQDMDHENMFWYRQDPGLGLRLIYFSYDVKMKEKGDIPEGYSVSREKKERFSLILESASTNQTSMYLCASRTPRAGGEQYFGPGTRLTVT.

The chain links TRBV6-1 to TRBJ1-3; D unclear. Germline-derived CDR1 and CDR2 are MNHNS and SASEGT. Trimming left V 4 bases short and J 0 bases short, with 13 bases between. The CDR3 contains 16 residues. The CDR3 is CASSVGSSISGNTIYF. The CDR3 DNA is TGTGCCAGCAGTGTGGGATCTAGCATCTCTGGAAACACCATATATTTT.

The J gene is TRBJ2-1, the V gene TRBV19; no firm D call. The V and J ends lost 2 bases and 13 bases respectively, with 18 bases between them. This CDR3 has 14 amino acids. Germline V gives CDR1 LNHDA, CDR2 SQIVND (reference sequence). DNA for the CDR3: TGTGCCAGTAGTATATCCCGTAACTCACCCTCCCAGTTCTTC. Protein: CASSISRNSPSQFF.

The chain is built from TRBV11-3 and TRBJ2-3, with TRBD2 matching over 7 bases. The CDR3 consists of 17 residues. Trimming cost V 1 base and J 5 bases; bases outside gene matches: 12. Per germline, CDR1 SGHNT and CDR2 YENEEA. This CDR3 is CASSLGRRESDQDTQYF. CDR3 in DNA: TGTGCCAGCAGCTTAGGTAGGCGGGAGAGCGACCAAGATACGCAGTATTTT. Complete variable domain (other parts from reference TRBV11-3 and TRBJ2-3): EAGVVQSPRYKIIEKKQPVAFWCNPISGHNTLYWYLQNLGQGPELLIRYENEEAVDDSQLPKDRFSAERLKGVDSTLKIQPAELGDSAVYLCASSLGRRESDQDTQYFGPGTRLTVL.

This clone was found once. The chain is built from TRBV28 and TRBJ1-4, with D uncertain. Germline V gene lookup returns CDR1 MDHEN and CDR2 SYDVKM. The CDR3 is made up of 13 amino acids. Deletions cut 5 bases from V and 3 bases from J, with 7 bases between. In DNA form, the CDR3 reads TGTGCCAGCAGTGGAGGAGCTAATGAAAAACTGTTTTTT. Encoded protein: CASSGGANEKLFF.

This chain joins TRBV28 and TRBJ2-1; 9 nucleotides line up with TRBD1. In germline, CDR1 is MDHEN, CDR2 SYDVKM. With 4 bases clipped from V and 12 bases from J, the junction kept 13 bases outside the gene matches. CDR3 length equals 15 residues. The CDR3 DNA reads TGTGCCAGCAGTTCCCCGGGACAGGGAGATGGGGGGCAGTTCTTC. Its protein product is CASSSPGQGDGGQFF.

The rearrangement joins TRBV11-3 to TRBJ2-2, with 9 bases identical to TRBD2. The CDR3 is 19 amino acids. The V segment lost 5 bases and the J segment 5 bases; nucleotides outside the gene matches: 18. CDR1 and CDR2 from the germline V gene are SGHNT and YENEEA. The CDR3 DNA follows: TGTGCCAGCAGCGCCTCTAACTGGATTAGCGGGGGCCTTACCGGGGAGCTGTTTTTT. This gives the protein CASSASNWISGGLTGELFF.

The chain joins TRBV13 to TRBJ2-2; 7 positions agree with TRBD1. Germline lookup yields CDR1 PRHDT and CDR2 FYEKMQ (reference sequence). The junction had 12 bases not matched to a gene; V was cut back by 4 bases and J by 4 bases. The CDR3 covers 17 residues. This CDR3 is CASSSKPRGRVTGELFF. The CDR3 nucleotides are TGTGCCAGCAGCTCAAAGCCAAGGGGGCGGGTCACCGGGGAGCTGTTTTTT.

V usage is TRBV7-9 and J usage is TRBJ1-1; TRBD1 is a possible D gene (6 bases). CDR3 length: 14 amino acids. V was trimmed by 5 bases and J by 0 bases, leaving 10 bases between them. Germline CDR1 is SEHNR and CDR2 is FQNEAQ (reference sequence). The CDR3 protein is CASSPGTLNTEAFF. Here the CDR3 DNA reads TGTGCCAGCAGCCCCGGGACACTGAACACTGAAGCTTTCTTT.